This entry lists 22 T cell receptor beta chains sequenced from one sample in a study of somatic mutations in cytotoxic T cells in rheumatoid arthritis. Sequencing used immunoSEQ multiplex PCR; TCRdb keeps in-frame clones, though not all of them. The sample holds under 5,500 clones, about 82% seen once. The specimen was CD8+ T cells sorted from blood. The source of these receptors is a woman aged 55 to 70 with rheumatoid arthritis.

The chain has TRBV9 and TRBJ1-2; 9 bases match TRBD1. This CDR3 is built from 16 residues. V shed 2 bases and J 0 bases; nucleotides not matched to a gene: 5. Germline loops: CDR1 SGDLS, CDR2 YYNGEE. CDR3 loop: CASSVTDRGTNYGYTF. The CDR3, as DNA: TGTGCCAGCAGCGTCACGGACAGGGGAACTAACTATGGCTACACCTTC.

This clone has only a few counts. The genes are TRBV7-3 and TRBJ1-2, with D unresolved. CDR1 is SGHTA, CDR2 FQGTGA, per germline. Trimming removed 4 bases at V and 2 bases at J, with 11 bases between. The CDR3 has 14 amino acids. In DNA, the CDR3 is TGTGCCAGCAGCTATGGGAGTGCGAACTATGGCTACACCTTC. This sequence encodes CASSYGSANYGYTF.

About this clone itself: Germline and junction disagree at one end, which may indicate a read error. The V and J genes are TRBV7-7 and TRBJ2-1; D is possibly TRBD1 (6 bases). The germline CDR1 and CDR2 sequences are SSHAT and FNYEAQ (reference sequence). This CDR3 is built from 17 residues. Here the CDR3 DNA reads TGTGCTAGCAGCTTGGTTGGCCCGGGACAAAGTGGAAATGAGCAGTTCTTC. This encodes CASSLVGPGQSGNEQFF. The whole variable domain, filled in from reference TRBV7-7 and TRBJ2-1, reads GAGVSQSPRYKVTKRGQDVTLRCDPISSHATLYWYQQALGQGPEFLTYFNYEAQPDKSGLPSDRFSAERPEGSISTLTIQRTEQRDSAMYRCASSLVGPGQSGNEQFFGPGTRLTVL.

CDR3 sequence reads: CASSPPRGDGELFF. The CDR3 coding sequence is TGTGCCAGCAGTCCCCCTCGGGGGGACGGGGAGCTGTTTTTT. This sequence joins TRBV28 and TRBJ2-2; 7 positions match TRBD2. The CDR3 runs to 14 residues. Germline V gene data show CDR1 as MDHEN and CDR2 as SYDVKM. Losses at the gene ends were 5 bases for V and 7 bases for J; bases not matched to a gene: 7.

The J gene is TRBJ1-5, the V gene TRBV27; maybe TRBD1 (5 bases). The V gene lost 5 bases and the J gene lost 2 bases, with 16 bases spanning the gap. Germline CDR1 reads MNHEY; CDR2 reads SMNVEV (reference sequence). The CDR3 contains 16 residues. The CDR3 sequence is CASSLLGGEGNQPQHF. CDR3 bases: TGTGCCAGCAGTCTGTTGGGGGGGGAGGGCAATCAGCCCCAGCATTTT.

A note on this clone: The CDR3 end shows no conserved phenylalanine or tryptophan, and so a read error is likely. The CDR3 loop is CASSSPGQGWYNSPLHL. The CDR3 region has the DNA TGTGCCAGCAGTTCCCCGGGACAGGGGTGGTATAATTCACCCCTCCACCTT. The chain has TRBV28 and TRBJ1-6; TRBD1 aligns across 10 bases. The CDR3 loop spans 17 amino acids. Germline V gene sequence: CDR1 MDHEN, CDR2 SYDVKM. V shed 4 bases, J shed 4 bases, and the junction held 7 bases outside the gene matches.

CDR3 sequence reads: CASSVYWAASGEETQYF. CDR3 DNA: TGTGCCAGCAGCGTATATTGGGCGGCTAGCGGGGAAGAGACCCAGTACTTC. The chain recombines TRBV9 with TRBJ2-5, with 9 positions matching TRBD2. The CDR3 is 17 amino acids. From germline, CDR1 is SGDLS and CDR2 YYNGEE. The V segment lost 1 base and the J segment 3 bases; nucleotides outside the gene matches: 10.

The V call is TRBV6-4, the J call TRBJ1-2; TRBD1 matches at 9 bases. The germline CDR1 and CDR2 sequences are MRHNA and SNTAGT. The V segment lost 6 bases and the J segment 7 bases; nucleotides outside the gene matches: 9. The CDR3 contains 14 residues. The CDR3 DNA reads as TGTGCCAGCAGGGCCGGGACAGGGCCCCGTGGCTACACCTTC. Protein product: CASRAGTGPRGYTF.

The chain links TRBV15 to TRBJ2-3; the match to TRBD2 covers 7 bases. Losses at the gene ends were 5 bases for V and 2 bases for J; bases not matched to a gene: 10. This CDR3 region has 16 residues. Germline assignment: CDR1 LNHNV and CDR2 YYDKDF (reference sequence). The CDR3, as DNA: TGTGCCACCAGCCCGGAGGGGCGGGGGTTCACAGATACGCAGTATTTT. Translation: CATSPEGRGFTDTQYF.

CDR3 protein: CASSIQGEAFF. The CDR3 bases are TGTGCCAGTAGTATCCAGGGTGAAGCTTTCTTT. The rearrangement uses TRBV19 and TRBJ1-1; tentative D call: TRBD1 (5 bases). Per the germline V gene, CDR1 is LNHDA and CDR2 is SQIVND (reference sequence). There are 11 residues in the CDR3. V was cut by 3 bases and J by 7 bases, with 6 bases left in between.

The sample holds a few counts of this clone. The chain is built from TRBV6-1 and TRBJ1-1; D gene unclear. V gave up 3 bases and J gave up 4 bases, with 12 bases separating them. The germline V gene has CDR1 MNHNS and CDR2 SASEGT. The CDR3 runs 14 residues. The CDR3 DNA is TGTGCCAGCAGTGAGCGCACCGAGGGCACTGAAGCTTTCTTT. Protein: CASSERTEGTEAFF.

This chain uses TRBV19 with TRBJ1-6; D gene ambiguous. The CDR3 loop spans 11 amino acids. Germline-derived CDR1 and CDR2 are LNHDA and SQIVND (reference sequence). Deletions cut 8 bases from V and 7 bases from J, with 6 bases between. The CDR3, as DNA: TGTGCCAGTTCGGGGAATTCACCCCTCCACTTT. This sequence encodes CASSGNSPLHF.

CDR3 in amino acids: CASSEVRTGNQPQHF. CDR3 in DNA: TGTGCCAGCAGTGAGGTGAGGACTGGCAATCAGCCCCAGCATTTT. The gene calls are TRBV6-1 and TRBJ1-5; no firm D call. With 3 bases removed from V and 2 bases from J, the gap between germline ends came to 11 bases. The CDR3 runs 15 residues. Germline V lookup: CDR1 MNHNS, CDR2 SASEGT.

The genes are TRBV19 and TRBJ1-2; the D gene is possibly TRBD1 (6 bases). Trimming took 5 bases from V and 7 from J, leaving 23 bases between them. CDR1 is LNHDA and CDR2 is SQIVND in the germline V gene (reference sequence). The length of the CDR3 is 16 residues. The CDR3 DNA sequence: TGTGCCAGTAGTGCACGGCCGACAGGTCCAGGCGGTGGCTACACCTTC. Translated: CASSARPTGPGGGYTF.

This chain joins TRBV11-3 and TRBJ1-5; 9 bases map to TRBD1. The CDR3 has 16 residues. The J segment lost 4 bases and the V segment lost 5 bases, leaving 9 bases of the junction unmatched. The germline CDR1 and CDR2 sequences are SGHNT and YENEEA. CDR3 sequence (DNA): TGTGCCAGCAGCCCCCATGGGACAGGGATGAATCAGCCCCAGCATTTT. The encoded protein is CASSPHGTGMNQPQHF.

This clone was detected a few times. The chain combines TRBV7-6 with TRBJ2-7; D remains ambiguous. V was trimmed by 1 base and J by 3 bases, leaving 7 bases between them. Germline assignment: CDR1 SGHVS and CDR2 FNYEAQ. The CDR3 has 13 residues. The CDR3 DNA sequence: TGTGCCAGCAGCTTAGGGCCGAACTACGAGCAGTACGTC. Its protein is CASSLGPNYEQYV.

The rearrangement joins TRBV6-4 to TRBJ2-3; 9 positions match TRBD2. The CDR3 sequence is 16 residues long. V was pared by 8 bases and J by 0 bases, with 9 bases of the junction left unmatched. From germline, CDR1 is MRHNA and CDR2 SNTAGT. The CDR3 DNA reads TGTGCCAGCTCCCCCGAAGCGGGGGGAAGCACAGATACGCAGTATTTT. Its protein product is CASSPEAGGSTDTQYF.

This clone was detected once. The V gene is TRBV6-1, the J gene TRBJ2-5; 10 nucleotides align to TRBD1. Trimming removed 5 bases from V and 4 bases from J; junction bases left unmatched: 7. Germline V gene lookup returns CDR1 MNHNS and CDR2 SASEGT. There are 15 residues in the CDR3. The CDR3 sequence: CASSHRDRGVETQYF. CDR3 in DNA: TGTGCCAGCAGTCACCGGGACAGGGGCGTAGAGACCCAGTACTTC.

The chain couples TRBV5-1 to TRBJ2-7, with D perhaps matching TRBD1 (5 bases). The CDR3 covers 14 residues. Trimming shortened V by 0 bases and J by 5 bases, and 12 bases separated the two germline ends. The germline gives CDR1 SGHRS, CDR2 YFSETQ. Written as DNA, the CDR3 is TGCGCCAGCAGCTTGGGGGGCGAGACGGACGAGCAGTACGTC. It specifies CASSLGGETDEQYV.

The CDR3 DNA reads as TGTGCCAGCAGTGGACCGACAGGGTCCCTTACGAACACCGGGGAGCTGTTTTTT. Residues: CASSGPTGSLTNTGELFF. The V and J genes are TRBV25-1 and TRBJ2-2; the match to TRBD1 covers 7 bases. V lost 4 bases to trimming and J lost 0 bases; unmatched junction nucleotides: 11. The CDR3 is made up of 18 amino acids. The germline V gene encodes CDR1 MGHDK and CDR2 SYGVNS.

The rearrangement links TRBV6-1 to TRBJ2-7; 11 bases fit TRBD2. CDR3 length equals 13 residues. The J segment lost 2 bases and the V segment lost 6 bases, leaving 0 bases of the junction unmatched. Per the germline V gene, CDR1 is MNHNS and CDR2 is SASEGT. The CDR3 protein is CASRLAGAYEQYF. CDR3 in DNA: TGTGCCAGCAGACTAGCGGGGGCCTACGAGCAGTACTTC.

The rearrangement links TRBV19 to TRBJ1-2; the match to TRBD1 covers 10 bases. The CDR3 is 16 residues long. CDR1 is LNHDA, CDR2 SQIVND, per germline (reference sequence). V shed 7 bases, J shed 0 bases, and the junction held 8 bases outside the gene matches. The CDR3 sequence: CASTLSTGGPNYGYTF. The CDR3 nucleotides are TGTGCCAGTACCCTATCGACAGGGGGCCCTAACTATGGCTACACCTTC.